These 5 T cell receptor beta chains came from one sample sequenced in a study of radiation and T cells in renal cell carcinoma. TCRdb's table, derived via immunoSEQ multiplex PCR, lists solely in-frame clones and lacks some. The sample contains some 120,000 clones, 80% to 90% of which appear only once. Specified time point: blood 2 weeks post-SBRT. The sample's treatment: 15 Gy SBRT to primary tumor, nephrectomy 4 weeks later. Sequenced here: blood, sampled from a patient whose treatment included radiotherapy and nephrectomy. The receptor set was obtained from a woman in her sixties or seventies with renal cell carcinoma.

This clone was found once. For the CDR3, the DNA is TGCGCCAGCAGCTTGGGGGGGTCCCTACCCTACGAGCAGTACTTC. Its translation is CASSLGGSLPYEQYF. The rearrangement joins TRBV5-1 to TRBJ2-7; D is tentatively TRBD1 or TRBD2 (5 bases each). The CDR3 is 15 residues long. Trimming took off 0 bases at V and 2 bases at J, with 12 bases between the two ends. Germline lookup yields CDR1 SGHRS and CDR2 YFSETQ.

This clone was picked up one time. The chain recombines TRBV2 with TRBJ2-5, with 9 bases aligning to TRBD1. Looked up from germline, CDR1 is SNHLY and CDR2 is FYNNEI. J lost 5 bases, V lost 5 bases, and 3 bases had no gene match. CDR3 length equals 13 residues. In nucleotides, the CDR3 is TGTGCCAGCAGTCCGGACAGGGGCGAGACCCAGTACTTC. It is translated as CASSPDRGETQYF. Looking up the rest from reference TRBV2 and TRBJ2-5 gives the full variable domain: EPEVTQTPSHQVTQMGQEVILRCVPISNHLYFYWYRQILGQKVEFLVSFYNNEISEKSEIFDDQFSVERPDGSNFTLKIRSTKLEDSAMYFCASSPDRGETQYFGPGTRLLVL.

The chain employs TRBV29-1 and TRBJ2-2, with unresolved D. The CDR3 sequence is 12 residues long. CDR1 and CDR2 (germline): SQVTM, ANQGSEA. V shed 6 bases and J shed 8 bases, with 13 bases lying between them. The CDR3 loop is CSVEKLSGELFF. The CDR3 bases are TGCAGCGTAGAGAAGCTTTCGGGGGAGCTGTTTTTT.

The V call is TRBV6-5, the J call TRBJ1-1; 9 bases fit TRBD1. This CDR3 comprises 16 residues. Germline assignment: CDR1 MNHEY and CDR2 SVGAGI. V gave up 2 bases and J gave up 2 bases; unmatched junction bases: 6. The CDR3, as DNA: TGTGCCAGCAGTTACCCGACAGGGGGGACAAACACTGAAGCTTTCTTT. Protein product: CASSYPTGGTNTEAFF.

The chain has TRBV5-4 and TRBJ2-3; tentative D call: TRBD2 (5 bases). CDR1 and CDR2 (germline): SGHNT, YYREEE (reference sequence). Trimming left V 3 bases short and J 2 bases short, with 10 bases between. The CDR3 extends over 14 amino acids. CDR3 nucleotide sequence: TGTGCCAGCAGCTCCCGGGAACCCACAGATACGCAGTATTTT. Translating gives CASSSREPTDTQYF. The full variable domain, its missing parts supplied by reference TRBV5-4 and TRBJ2-3, is ETGVTQSPTHLIKTRGQQVTLRCSSQSGHNTVSWYQQALGQGPQFIFQYYREEENGRGNFPPRFSGLQFPNYSSELNVNALELDDSALYLCASSSREPTDTQYFGPGTRLTVL.